This is a list of T cell receptor beta chains from one sample in a study of radiation and T cells in renal cell carcinoma. The assay was immunoSEQ multiplex PCR, and TCRdb's table has in-frame clones only and misses some. The sample has about 43,000 clones, nearly 85% seen once. Sequenced material: blood, taken from a patient whose treatment included radiotherapy and nephrectomy. Receptor source: a woman between 70 and 85 years old with renal cell carcinoma. CDR3s include the opening cysteine and the closing phenylalanine or tryptophan. The D gene is left open where the match is weak. Clone size is given for some rows only: seen once, a few or many times, or a class if the clone is expanded.

>TRBJ1-2|NA|NA|TRBV7-8
CASSLEGYYGYTF
TGTGCCAGCAGCTTAGAAGGGTACTATGGCTACACCTTC
>TRBJ2-3|NA|NA|TRBV7-2
CASSLGGEDTQYF
TGTGCCAGCAGCTTAGGAGGAGAGGATACGCAGTATTTT
>TRBJ2-7|NA|NA|TRBV19
CASRRSQDTATYEQYF
TGTGCCAGTAGGAGATCACAGGACACAGCTACCTACGAGCAGTACTTC
>TRBJ2-3|NA|TRBD2|TRBV10-1
CVSPGPPGLARGEDTQYF
TGCGTTTCCCCTGGCCCCCCGGGACTAGCTCGAGGGGAAGATACGCAGTATTTT
>TRBJ2-1|NA|NA|TRBV5-4
CASSLVEGEQFF
TGTGCCAGCAGCTTGGTCGAAGGTGAGCAGTTCTTC
>TRBJ2-2|NA|TRBD1|TRBV7-6
CASSYTGGADNGELFF
TGTGCCAGCAGCTATACAGGGGGCGCGGATAACGGGGAGCTGTTTTTT
>TRBJ2-7|NA|TRBD2|TRBV5-6
CASSIPGTSGSDEQYF
TGTGCCAGCAGCATCCCCGGGACTAGCGGGAGTGACGAGCAGTACTTC
>TRBJ2-3|NA|NA|TRBV4-3
CASSQGNDLSTDTQYF
TGCGCCAGCAGCCAAGGGAACGACCTTAGCACAGATACGCAGTATTTT
>TRBJ2-7|NA|NA|TRBV4-2
CASSQDRGVSYEQYF
TGTGCCAGCAGCCAAGATAGGGGGGTATCCTACGAGCAGTACTTC
>TRBJ1-4|once|TRBD1|TRBV7-9
CASSLGQGTSHSEKLFF
TGTGCCAGCAGCCTGGGACAGGGCACTAGTCATAGTGAAAAACTGTTTTTT
>TRBJ2-5|once|NA|TRBV25-1
CASSDYGVAGAPETQYF
TGTGCCAGCAGTGATTATGGGGTTGCGGGGGCCCCGGAGACCCAGTACTTC
>TRBJ2-3|NA|TRBD2|TRBV9
CASSAQRGETDTQYF
TGTGCCAGCAGCGCCCAGCGGGGGGAGACAGATACGCAGTATTTT
>TRBJ1-2|NA|NA|TRBV7-9
CASSPDNYGYTF
TGTGCCAGCAGCCCGGATAACTATGGCTACACCTTC
>TRBJ1-5|few|NA|TRBV7-2
CASSQYSNQPQHF
TGTGCCAGCAGCCAGTATAGCAATCAGCCCCAGCATTTT